There are a few counts of the clone carrying this T cell receptor beta chain. Its antigen remains unknown. This sample is part of a study of shared clonotypes between healthy human individuals. Study observations and caveats: Larger estimated richness was generally recorded for naive subsets relative to memory subsets.

Germline V CDR1 and CDR2: MDHEN, SYDVKM. CDR3 size: 15 residues. V was trimmed by 2 bases and J by 4 bases, leaving 11 bases between them. CD4+ cells yielded CD45RA+ naive and CD45RA-negative memory subsets. The data were produced by immunoSEQ multiplex PCR, yet TCRdb's version contains in-frame clones alone and is incomplete. Of 700,000 or so clones listed, about two thirds are singletons. This clonotype was sampled from a woman in her twenties or thirties in good health. V is TRBV28 and J is TRBJ2-2; no reliable D call. The sample consisted of memory CD4+ T cells sorted from blood. Subset indicated: CD45RA-negative fraction. CDR3 bases: TGTGCCAGCAGTTTAAGTGACGGGCTCACCGGGGAGCTGTTTTTT. Amino acids: CASSLSDGLTGELFF.